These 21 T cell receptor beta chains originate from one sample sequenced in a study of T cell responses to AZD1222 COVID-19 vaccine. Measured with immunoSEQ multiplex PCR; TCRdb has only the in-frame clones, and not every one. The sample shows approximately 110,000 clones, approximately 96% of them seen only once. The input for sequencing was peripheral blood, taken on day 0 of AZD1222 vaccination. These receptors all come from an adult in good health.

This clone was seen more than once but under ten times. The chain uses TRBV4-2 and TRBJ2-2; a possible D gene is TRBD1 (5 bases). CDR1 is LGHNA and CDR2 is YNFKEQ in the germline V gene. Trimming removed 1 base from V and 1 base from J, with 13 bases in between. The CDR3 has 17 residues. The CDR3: CASSQGREDRNTGELFF. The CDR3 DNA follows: TGTGCCAGCAGCCAAGGCAGGGAAGACAGGAACACCGGGGAGCTGTTTTTT.

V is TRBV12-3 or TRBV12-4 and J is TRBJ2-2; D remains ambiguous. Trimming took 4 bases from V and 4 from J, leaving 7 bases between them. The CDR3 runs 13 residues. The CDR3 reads CASSYGLTGELFF. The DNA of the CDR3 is TGTGCCAGCAGTTATGGTCTCACCGGGGAGCTGTTTTTT.

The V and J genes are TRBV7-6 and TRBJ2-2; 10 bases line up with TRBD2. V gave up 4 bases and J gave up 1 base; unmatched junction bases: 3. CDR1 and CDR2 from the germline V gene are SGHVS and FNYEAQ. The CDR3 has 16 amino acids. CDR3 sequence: CASSSASGRNTGELFF. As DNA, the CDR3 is TGTGCCAGCAGCTCTGCTAGCGGGAGGAACACCGGGGAGCTGTTTTTT.

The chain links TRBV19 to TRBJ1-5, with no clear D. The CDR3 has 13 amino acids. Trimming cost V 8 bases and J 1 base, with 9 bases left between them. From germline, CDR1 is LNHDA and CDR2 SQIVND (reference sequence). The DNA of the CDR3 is TGTGCCAGTGGTCCCCCGAGCAATCAGCCCCAGCATTTT. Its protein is CASGPPSNQPQHF.

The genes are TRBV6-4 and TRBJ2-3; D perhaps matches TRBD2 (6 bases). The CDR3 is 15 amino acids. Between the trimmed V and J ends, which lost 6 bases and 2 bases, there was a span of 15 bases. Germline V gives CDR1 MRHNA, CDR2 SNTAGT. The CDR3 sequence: CASRPEGLSTDTQYF. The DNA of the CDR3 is TGTGCCAGCAGACCCGAGGGACTCTCCACAGATACGCAGTATTTT.

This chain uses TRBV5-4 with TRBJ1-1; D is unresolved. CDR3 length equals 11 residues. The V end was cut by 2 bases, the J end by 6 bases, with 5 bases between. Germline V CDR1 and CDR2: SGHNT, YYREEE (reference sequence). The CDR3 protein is CASSFGAEAFF. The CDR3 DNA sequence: TGTGCCAGCAGCTTTGGTGCTGAAGCTTTCTTT.

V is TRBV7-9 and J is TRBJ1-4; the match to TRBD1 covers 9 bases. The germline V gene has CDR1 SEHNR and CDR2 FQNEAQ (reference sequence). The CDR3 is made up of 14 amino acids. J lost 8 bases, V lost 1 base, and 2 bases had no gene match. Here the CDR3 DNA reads TGTGCCAGCAGCTTAGAGACAGGGGGGGAAAAACTGTTTTTT. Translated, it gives CASSLETGGEKLFF.

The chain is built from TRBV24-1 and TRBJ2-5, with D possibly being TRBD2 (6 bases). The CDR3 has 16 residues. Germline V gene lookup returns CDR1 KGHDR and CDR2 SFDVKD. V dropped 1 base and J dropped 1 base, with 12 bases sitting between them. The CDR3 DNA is TGTGCCACCAGTGATTTTGATGGCGGGGTCCAAGAGACCCAGTACTTC. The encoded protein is CATSDFDGGVQETQYF.

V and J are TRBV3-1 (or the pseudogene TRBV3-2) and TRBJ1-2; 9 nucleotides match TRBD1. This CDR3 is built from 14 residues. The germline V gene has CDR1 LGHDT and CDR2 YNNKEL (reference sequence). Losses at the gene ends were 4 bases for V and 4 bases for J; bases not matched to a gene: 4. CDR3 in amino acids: CASSLWDRAYGYTF. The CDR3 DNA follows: TGTGCCAGCAGCCTTTGGGACAGGGCCTATGGCTACACCTTC.

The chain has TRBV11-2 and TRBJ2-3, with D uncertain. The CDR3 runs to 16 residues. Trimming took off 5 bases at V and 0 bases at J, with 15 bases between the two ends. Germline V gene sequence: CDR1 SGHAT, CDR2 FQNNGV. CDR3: CASSPGSYYSTDTQYF. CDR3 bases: TGTGCCAGCAGCCCAGGCTCGTACTATAGCACAGATACGCAGTATTTT.

The CDR3 DNA follows: TGTGCCAGCAGTTACTTGGGACAGGGGGCCTACGAGCAGTACTTC. It is translated as CASSYLGQGAYEQYF. The chain has TRBV6-5 and TRBJ2-7; TRBD1 aligns across 11 bases. Trimming cost V 1 base and J 2 bases; bases outside gene matches: 1. There are 15 residues in the CDR3. Germline CDR1 and CDR2: MNHEY and SVGAGI.

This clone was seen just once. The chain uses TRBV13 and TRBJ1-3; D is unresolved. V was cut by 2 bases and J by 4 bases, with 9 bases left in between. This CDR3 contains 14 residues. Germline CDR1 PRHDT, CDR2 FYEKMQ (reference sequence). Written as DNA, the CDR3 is TGTGCCAGCAGCTTAAAGCCTTCCGGAAACACCATATATTTT. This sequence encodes CASSLKPSGNTIYF.

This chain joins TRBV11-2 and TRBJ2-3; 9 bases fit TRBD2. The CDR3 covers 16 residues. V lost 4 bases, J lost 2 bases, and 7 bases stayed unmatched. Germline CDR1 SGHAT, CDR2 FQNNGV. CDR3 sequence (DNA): TGTGCCAGCAGCTACCGTAGCGGGGGAGACACAGATACGCAGTATTTT. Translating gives CASSYRSGGDTDTQYF.

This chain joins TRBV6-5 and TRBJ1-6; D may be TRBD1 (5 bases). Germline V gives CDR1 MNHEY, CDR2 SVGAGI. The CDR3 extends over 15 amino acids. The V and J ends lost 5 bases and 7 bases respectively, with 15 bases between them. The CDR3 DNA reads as TGTGCCAGCAGTCCCCGTGGAAACAGGAATTCACCCCTCCACTTT. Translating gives CASSPRGNRNSPLHF.

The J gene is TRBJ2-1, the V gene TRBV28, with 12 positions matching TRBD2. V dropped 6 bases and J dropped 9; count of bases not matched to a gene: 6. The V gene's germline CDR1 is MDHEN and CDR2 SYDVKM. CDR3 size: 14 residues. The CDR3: CASRETSGRPEQFF. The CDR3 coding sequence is TGTGCCAGCAGGGAGACTAGCGGGAGACCTGAGCAGTTCTTC.

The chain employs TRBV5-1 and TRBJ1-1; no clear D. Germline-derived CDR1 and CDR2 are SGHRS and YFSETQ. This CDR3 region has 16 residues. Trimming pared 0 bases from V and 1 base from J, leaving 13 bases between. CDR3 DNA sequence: TGCGCCAGCAGCTTGGGGCCTGAGGGCACGAACACTGAAGCTTTCTTT. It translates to CASSLGPEGTNTEAFF. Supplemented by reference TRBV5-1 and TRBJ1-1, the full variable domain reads KAGVTQTPRYLIKTRGQQVTLSCSPISGHRSVSWYQQTPGQGLQFLFEYFSETQRNKGNFPGRFSGRQFSNSRSEMNVSTLELGDSALYLCASSLGPEGTNTEAFFGQGTRLTVV.

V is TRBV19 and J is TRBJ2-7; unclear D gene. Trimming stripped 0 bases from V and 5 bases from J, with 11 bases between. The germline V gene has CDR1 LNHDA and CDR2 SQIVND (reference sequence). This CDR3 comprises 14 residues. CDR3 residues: CASSIDYSPDEQYF. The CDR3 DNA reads TGTGCCAGTAGTATAGATTATTCTCCTGACGAGCAGTACTTC. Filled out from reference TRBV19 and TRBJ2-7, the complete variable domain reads DGGITQSPKYLFRKEGQNVTLSCEQNLNHDAMYWYRQDPGQGLRLIYYSQIVNDFQKGDIAEGYSVSREKKESFPLTVTSAQKNPTAFYLCASSIDYSPDEQYFGPGTRLTVT.

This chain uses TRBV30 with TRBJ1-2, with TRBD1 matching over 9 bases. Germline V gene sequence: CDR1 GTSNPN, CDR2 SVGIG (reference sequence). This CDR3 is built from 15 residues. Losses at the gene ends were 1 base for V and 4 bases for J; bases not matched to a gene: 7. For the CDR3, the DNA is TGTGCCTGGAGTGCCCCCGGACAGGGGACCTATGGCTACACCTTC. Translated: CAWSAPGQGTYGYTF. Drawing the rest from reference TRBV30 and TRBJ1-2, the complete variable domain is SQTIHQWPATLVQPVGSPLSLECTVEGTSNPNLYWYRQAAGRGLQLLFYSVGIGQISSEVPQNLSASRPQDRQFILSSKKLLLSDSGFYLCAWSAPGQGTYGYTFGSGTRLTVV.

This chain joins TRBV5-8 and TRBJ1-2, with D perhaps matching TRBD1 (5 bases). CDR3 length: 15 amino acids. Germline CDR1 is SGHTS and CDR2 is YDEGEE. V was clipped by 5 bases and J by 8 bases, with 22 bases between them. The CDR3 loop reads CASRPGPYAIPGYTF. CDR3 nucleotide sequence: TGTGCCAGCAGACCGGGACCGTACGCGATCCCGGGCTACACCTTC.

CDR3 residues: CASSLFGLAGTGELFF. CDR3 sequence (DNA): TGTGCCAGCAGTTTGTTCGGTCTAGCGGGAACCGGGGAGCTGTTTTTT. The chain is built from TRBV27 and TRBJ2-2, with 9 bases identical to TRBD2. This CDR3 has 16 amino acids. CDR1 and CDR2 (germline): MNHEY, SMNVEV (reference sequence). The V and J ends lost 3 bases and 5 bases, in that order; junction bases with no gene match: 7.

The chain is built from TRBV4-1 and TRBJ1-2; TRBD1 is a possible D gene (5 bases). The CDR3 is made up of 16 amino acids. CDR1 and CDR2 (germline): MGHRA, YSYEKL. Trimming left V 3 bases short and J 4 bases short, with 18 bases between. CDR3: CASSQSRDVRIYGYTF. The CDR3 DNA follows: TGCGCCAGCAGCCAGTCTCGGGACGTAAGAATCTATGGCTACACCTTC.